This TCR beta chain was found in a study of blood T cell repertoires in COVID-19. How the authors handled the data: Reference gene primer amplification gave estimated nucleated cell counts. The assay was immunoSEQ multiplex PCR, and TCRdb's table has in-frame clones only and misses some. The DNA gave D and trimming, while V, J and clone size come from that table. The sample has some 110,000 clones, approximately 78% seen once. Source material: peripheral blood. This receptor was identified in a man in his 70s with acute or convalescent COVID-19.

The CDR3 loop reads CASSLGSGKAYEQYF. Here the CDR3 DNA reads TGCGCCAGCAGCTTGGGCTCCGGGAAAGCCTACGAGCAGTACTTC. This rearrangement joins TRBV5-1 to TRBJ2-7; D possibly corresponds to TRBD2 (5 bases). V lost 0 bases and J 2 bases, leaving 12 bases between the germline ends. The CDR3 loop spans 15 amino acids. Germline CDR1 SGHRS, CDR2 YFSETQ.